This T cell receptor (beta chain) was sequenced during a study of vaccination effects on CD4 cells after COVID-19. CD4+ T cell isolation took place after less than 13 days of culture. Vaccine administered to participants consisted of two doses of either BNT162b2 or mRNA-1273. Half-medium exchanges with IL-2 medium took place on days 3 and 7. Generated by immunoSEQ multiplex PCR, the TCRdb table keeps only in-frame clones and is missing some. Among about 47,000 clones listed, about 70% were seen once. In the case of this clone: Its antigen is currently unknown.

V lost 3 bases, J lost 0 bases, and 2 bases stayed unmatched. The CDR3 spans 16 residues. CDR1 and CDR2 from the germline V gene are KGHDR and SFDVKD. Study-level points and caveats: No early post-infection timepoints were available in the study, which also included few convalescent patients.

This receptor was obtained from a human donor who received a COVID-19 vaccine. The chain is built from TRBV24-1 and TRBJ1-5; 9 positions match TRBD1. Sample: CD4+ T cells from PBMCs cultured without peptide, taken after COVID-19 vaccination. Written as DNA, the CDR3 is TGTGCCACCAGTGATACGACAGGGGGTAGCAATCAGCCCCAGCATTTT. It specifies CATSDTTGGSNQPQHF.